The 27 T cell receptor beta chains given below trace back to one sample, sequenced in a study of vaccination and CD4 T cells after COVID-19. Treatment defined: roughly 11-day PBMC culture with coronavirus spike peptide pools or control peptides (ViraFEST assay). The study sequenced cultured CD4+ T cell DNA using the Oncomine TCR Beta short-read assay. TCRdb called the PCR reads again in MiXCR, with one record for every CDR3 protein. The table lists about 14,000 distinct CDR3 sequences, roughly 50% of them singletons. No antigen has been assigned to these receptors. Sequences were obtained from CD4+ T cells from blood, cultured in vitro. The receptors originated from a human donor who had recovered from COVID-19.

The chain links TRBV7-2 to TRBJ2-5; D is unclear. V was clipped by 5 bases and J by 5 bases, with 9 bases between them. This CDR3 has 12 amino acids. Germline V gene lookup returns CDR1 SGHTA and CDR2 FQGNSA. CDR3 sequence (DNA): TGTGCCAGCAGCCCGGTCGGCGAGACCCAGTACTTC. Translation gives CASSPVGETQYF.

The chain has TRBV20-1 and TRBJ2-1; 7 bases line up with TRBD2. CDR1 is DFQATT, CDR2 SNEGSKA, per germline (reference sequence). V was clipped by 2 bases and J by 3 bases; unmatched bases: 4. The CDR3 consists of 14 residues. The CDR3 DNA reads TGCAGTGCTAGAAGGCGGGAGAGCTACAATGAGCAGTTCTTC. It encodes CSARRRESYNEQFF.

The chain uses TRBV12-3 or TRBV12-4 and TRBJ1-1; D gene unclear. CDR3 length: 12 residues. Deletions cut 1 base from V and 7 bases from J, with 7 bases between. CDR3 DNA: TGTGCCAGCAGTTTAGAGAGGAATGAAGCTTTCTTT. This sequence encodes CASSLERNEAFF.

This clonotype was counted only a few times. The rearrangement joins TRBV7-9 to TRBJ1-2; unclear D gene. The CDR3 is made up of 14 amino acids. V lost 3 bases and J lost 6, with 14 bases in between. Germline-derived CDR1 and CDR2 are SEHNR and FQNEAQ (reference sequence). DNA of the CDR3: TGTGCCAGCAGCTTTCCGAGGGAGAACGATGGCTACACCTTC. The encoded protein is CASSFPRENDGYTF.

The table lists this clonotype with a count of one. Relative to the germline gene, one junction end is altered; a read error may explain this. The chain employs TRBV7-7 and TRBJ2-5, with a possible D match to TRBD1 (6 bases). The CDR3 is 17 residues long. Germline CDR1 reads SSHAT; CDR2 reads FNYEAQ (reference sequence). CDR3 sequence reads: CASSLGRGPGVRETQYF. CDR3 sequence (DNA): TGTGCTAGCAGCTTAGGGCGAGGGCCAGGGGTAAGGGAGACCCAGTACTTC.

This clonotype was seen a few times. The chain has TRBV30 and TRBJ2-3; maybe TRBD2 (6 bases). V was pared by 1 base and J by 4 bases, with 9 bases between. This CDR3 is built from 13 residues. CDR1 is GTSNPN, CDR2 SVGIG, per germline (reference sequence). The CDR3 sequence: CAWSGLVPDTQYF. The CDR3, as DNA: TGTGCCTGGAGTGGACTAGTCCCAGATACGCAGTATTTT.

DNA of the CDR3: TGTGCCAGCAGCTTTAGGGAGAGGGGCTACGAGCAGTACTTC. It translates to CASSFRERGYEQYF. The rearrangement uses TRBV11-3 and TRBJ2-7; D possibly uses TRBD1 or TRBD2 (5 bases each). The germline V and J ends were trimmed by 3 bases and 3 bases, with 12 bases remaining between them. The germline V gene encodes CDR1 SGHNT and CDR2 YENEEA. The CDR3 has 14 residues.

This chain joins TRBV24-1 and TRBJ2-1; TRBD1 agrees at 11 bases. The CDR3 consists of 20 residues. Germline CDR1 is KGHDR and CDR2 is SFDVKD. V lost 0 bases to trimming and J lost 6 bases; unmatched junction nucleotides: 15. CDR3 amino acids: CATSDLRLLTGTGGPNEQFF. DNA for the CDR3: TGTGCCACCAGTGATTTGAGGCTCCTAACCGGGACAGGGGGACCCAATGAGCAGTTCTTC.

The chain couples TRBV20-1 to TRBJ1-2, with 7 bases aligning to TRBD1. This CDR3 is 14 amino acids long. From germline, CDR1 is DFQATT and CDR2 SNEGSKA (reference sequence). With V trimmed by 6 bases and J by 6 bases, 13 bases remained unmatched. This CDR3 is CSAPPITGEDGYTF. Written as DNA, the CDR3 is TGCAGTGCGCCCCCAATTACAGGGGAGGATGGCTACACCTTC.

This clonotype was seen once. The V call is TRBV19, the J call TRBJ1-3; the D gene is possibly TRBD1 (5 bases). The CDR3 spans 16 residues. Germline V gene sequence: CDR1 LNHDA, CDR2 SQIVND (reference sequence). V was trimmed by 4 bases and J by 0 bases, leaving 13 bases between them. CDR3 coding DNA: TGTGCCAGTAGTAGTTCAGGGTACCGCTCTGGAAACACCATATATTTT. Translating gives CASSSSGYRSGNTIYF.

V is TRBV6-2 or TRBV6-3 and J is TRBJ2-7, with a possible D match to TRBD2 (6 bases). The CDR3 sequence is 15 residues long. Germline lookup yields CDR1 MNHEY and CDR2 SVGEGT. V gave up 6 bases and J gave up 7 bases, with 22 bases separating them. The CDR3 DNA reads TGTGCCAGCAGGTCCGAGGGACTCACCGAGAAAGAGCAGTACTTC. Translating gives CASRSEGLTEKEQYF.

The CDR3 region is CASSPRLGQGHNEQFF. The CDR3 DNA reads as TGTGCCAGCAGCCCCCGACTGGGACAGGGGCACAATGAGCAGTTCTTC. The rearrangement links TRBV7-3 to TRBJ2-1, with TRBD1 matching 10 bases. Per the germline V gene, CDR1 is SGHTA and CDR2 is FQGTGA. This CDR3 has 16 amino acids. The J segment lost 5 bases and the V segment lost 5 bases, leaving 9 bases of the junction unmatched.

The chain links TRBV7-2 to TRBJ2-5; TRBD2 matches at 12 bases. There are 15 residues in the CDR3. V dropped 4 bases and J dropped 2; count of bases not matched to a gene: 2. CDR1 and CDR2 from the germline V gene are SGHTA and FQGNSA. CDR3 sequence: CASSSGLAGQETQYF. As DNA, the CDR3 is TGTGCCAGCAGCTCCGGACTAGCGGGACAAGAGACCCAGTACTTC.

A few counts support this clonotype. The rearrangement uses TRBV20-1 and TRBJ1-2; no clear D gene. Trimming shortened V by 6 bases and J by 5 bases, and 16 bases separated the two germline ends. The CDR3 is 13 residues long. Germline lookup yields CDR1 DFQATT and CDR2 SNEGSKA (reference sequence). The CDR3 DNA is TGCAGTGCCCCCCGTGGTGGACCTTATGGCTACACCTTC. This codes for CSAPRGGPYGYTF.

This chain connects TRBV12-3 or TRBV12-4 to TRBJ2-2, with 7 bases identical to TRBD1. The CDR3 spans 15 residues. V gave up 6 bases and J gave up 1 base; unmatched junction bases: 5. The CDR3: CASSRQGRNTGELFF. The CDR3 bases are TGTGCCAGCAGCAGACAGGGACGGAACACCGGGGAGCTGTTTTTT.

This clonotype showed up just a few times. The J gene is TRBJ1-5, the V gene TRBV7-9, with D possibly TRBD1 on 5 matching bases. This CDR3 is 14 amino acids long. The V end was cut by 0 bases, the J end by 3 bases, with 6 bases between. Germline CDR1 is SEHNR and CDR2 is FQNEAQ (reference sequence). The CDR3 loop is CASSLATVNQPQHF. The CDR3 nucleotides read TGTGCCAGCAGCTTAGCGACAGTCAATCAGCCCCAGCATTTT.

In this sample, this clonotype turned up a few times. The chain carries TRBV7-9 and TRBJ1-2; unclear D gene. The CDR3 has 12 amino acids. Germline CDR1 SEHNR, CDR2 FQNEAQ (reference sequence). Deletions cut 1 base from V and 6 bases from J, with 6 bases between. CDR3 sequence (DNA): TGTGCCAGCAGCTTAGGGGTGGATGGCTACACCTTC. Protein: CASSLGVDGYTF.

V gene TRBV20-1 combines with J gene TRBJ2-1; 12 bases line up with TRBD2. The trim removed 4 bases at V and 5 bases at J, leaving 15 bases unmatched. This CDR3 region has 18 residues. Germline-derived CDR1 and CDR2 are DFQATT and SNEGSKA (reference sequence). DNA for the CDR3: TGCAGTGCTAAGGGCCTCGTTCCGGGACTAGCGGGCAACAATGAGCAGTTCTTC. Translation: CSAKGLVPGLAGNNEQFF.

The chain uses TRBV7-2 and TRBJ2-7, with 13 positions matching TRBD2. Per the germline V gene, CDR1 is SGHTA and CDR2 is FQGNSA. V was pared by 1 base and J by 0 bases, with 3 bases of the junction left unmatched. This CDR3 is 17 amino acids long. CDR3 sequence (DNA): TGTGCCAGCAGCTTAGAAGGGACTAGCGGGGTCTCCTACGAGCAGTACTTC. This sequence encodes CASSLEGTSGVSYEQYF.

The CDR3: CASSPRLALDEQYF. As DNA, the CDR3 is TGTGCCAGCTCACCGAGACTAGCCTTAGACGAGCAGTACTTC. The V gene is TRBV18, the J gene TRBJ2-7; 7 positions match TRBD2. In germline, CDR1 is KGHSH, CDR2 LQKENI. The CDR3 is 14 residues long. V shed 3 bases and J 5 bases; nucleotides not matched to a gene: 7.

The chain carries TRBV19 and TRBJ1-5; 7 bases are shared with TRBD1. The trim removed 6 bases at V and 6 bases at J, leaving 11 bases unmatched. This CDR3 has 15 amino acids. Per germline, CDR1 LNHDA and CDR2 SQIVND (reference sequence). The CDR3 DNA sequence: TGTGCCAGTAGACACACAGGGGATGGTGTTCAGCCCCAGCATTTT. As protein: CASRHTGDGVQPQHF.

J is TRBJ2-3 and V is TRBV6-1; 13 positions agree with TRBD2. With V trimmed by 5 bases and J by 4 bases, 6 bases remained unmatched. Germline assignment: CDR1 MNHNS and CDR2 SASEGT. This CDR3 is 16 amino acids long. For the CDR3, the DNA is TGTGCCAGCAGTAAACTAGCGGGAGGGGGGTCAGATACGCAGTATTTT. As protein: CASSKLAGGGSDTQYF.

The chain joins TRBV20-1 to TRBJ1-2; maybe TRBD1 (5 bases). The CDR3 length is 14 residues. Trimming left V 6 bases short and J 1 base short, with 15 bases between. CDR1 is DFQATT and CDR2 is SNEGSKA in the germline V gene (reference sequence). The CDR3 DNA reads TGCAGTGCAAGGGCAGGACACATTAACTATGGCTACACCTTC. Protein: CSARAGHINYGYTF.

CDR3 loop: CASSLHRELREKLFF. For the CDR3, the DNA is TGTGCCAGCAGCCTCCACCGGGAGCTACGTGAAAAACTGTTTTTT. The chain recombines TRBV2 with TRBJ1-4; D call uncertain. Germline V gives CDR1 SNHLY, CDR2 FYNNEI. Trimming took 6 bases from V and 7 from J, leaving 18 bases between them. The CDR3 has 15 amino acids.

This chain joins TRBV6-1 and TRBJ2-1; possible D gene TRBD1, 5 bases. The germline gives CDR1 MNHNS, CDR2 SASEGT. This CDR3 is 19 amino acids long. Trimming pared 5 bases from V and 2 bases from J, leaving 25 bases between. The CDR3 protein is CASSTRFTGPPRTYNEQFF. CDR3 coding DNA: TGTGCCAGCAGTACACGCTTTACAGGACCCCCGCGGACCTACAATGAGCAGTTCTTC.

This sequence joins TRBV6-2 or TRBV6-3 and TRBJ1-5; a weak D match, TRBD1 (5 bases). The germline CDR1 and CDR2 sequences are MNHEY and SVGEGT. The CDR3 has 14 amino acids. Trimming removed 5 bases from V and 2 bases from J, with 10 bases in between. This CDR3 is CASSPTDRNQPQHF. The CDR3 bases are TGTGCCAGCAGTCCGACAGATCGCAATCAGCCCCAGCATTTT.

This clonotype showed up just a few times. This chain uses TRBV10-1 with TRBJ1-1; possible D gene TRBD1, 5 bases. CDR1 and CDR2 from the germline V gene are WNHNN and SYGVQD (reference sequence). V was shortened by 0 bases and J by 3 bases, with 8 bases between the two germline ends. CDR3 length: 14 amino acids. The CDR3 nucleotides read TGCGCCAGCAGTGAGTCGGGGGGACACACTGAAGCTTTCTTT. It translates to CASSESGGHTEAFF.